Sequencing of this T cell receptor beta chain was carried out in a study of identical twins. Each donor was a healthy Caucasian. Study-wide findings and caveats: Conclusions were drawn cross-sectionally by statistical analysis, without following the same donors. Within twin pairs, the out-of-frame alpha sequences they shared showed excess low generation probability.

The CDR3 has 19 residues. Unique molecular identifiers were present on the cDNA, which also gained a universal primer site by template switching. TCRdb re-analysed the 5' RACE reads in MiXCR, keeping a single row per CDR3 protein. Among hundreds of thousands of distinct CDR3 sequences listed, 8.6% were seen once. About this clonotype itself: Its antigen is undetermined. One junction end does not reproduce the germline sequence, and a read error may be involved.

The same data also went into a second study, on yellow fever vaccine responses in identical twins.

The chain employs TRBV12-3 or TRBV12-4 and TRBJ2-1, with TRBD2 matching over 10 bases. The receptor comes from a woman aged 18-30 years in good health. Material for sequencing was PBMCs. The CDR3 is CAISSPRWTSGSFYNEQFF. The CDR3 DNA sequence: TGTGCCATCAGTTCCCCCCGCTGGACTAGCGGCTCTTTCTACAATGAGCAGTTCTTC.